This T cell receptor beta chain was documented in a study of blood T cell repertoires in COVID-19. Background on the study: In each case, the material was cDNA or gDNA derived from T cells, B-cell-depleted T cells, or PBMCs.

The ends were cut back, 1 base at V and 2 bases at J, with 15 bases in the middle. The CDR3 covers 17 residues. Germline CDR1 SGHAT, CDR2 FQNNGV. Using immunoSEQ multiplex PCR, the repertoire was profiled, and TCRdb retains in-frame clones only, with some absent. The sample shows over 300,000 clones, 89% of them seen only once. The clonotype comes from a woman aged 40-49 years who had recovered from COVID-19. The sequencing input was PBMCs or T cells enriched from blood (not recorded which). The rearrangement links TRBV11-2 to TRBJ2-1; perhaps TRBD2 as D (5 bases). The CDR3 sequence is CASSLVASGPPYNEQFF. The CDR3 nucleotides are TGTGCCAGCAGCTTAGTTGCGAGCGGACCCCCCTACAATGAGCAGTTCTTC.